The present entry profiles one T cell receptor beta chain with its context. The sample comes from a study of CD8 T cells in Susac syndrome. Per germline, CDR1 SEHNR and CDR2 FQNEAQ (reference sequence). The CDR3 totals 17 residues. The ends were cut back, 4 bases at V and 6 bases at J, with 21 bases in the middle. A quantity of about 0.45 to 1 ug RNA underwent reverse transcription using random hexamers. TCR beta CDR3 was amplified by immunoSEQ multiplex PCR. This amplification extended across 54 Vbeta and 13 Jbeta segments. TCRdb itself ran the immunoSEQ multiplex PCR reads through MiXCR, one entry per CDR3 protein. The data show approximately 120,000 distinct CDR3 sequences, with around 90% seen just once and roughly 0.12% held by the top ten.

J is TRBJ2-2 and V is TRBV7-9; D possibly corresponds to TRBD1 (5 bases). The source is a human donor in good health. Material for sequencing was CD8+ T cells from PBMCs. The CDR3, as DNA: TGTGCCAGCAGCTCCGCATTGTTTCAGGGTAACGCCGGGGAGCTGTTTTTT. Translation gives CASSSALFQGNAGELFF.